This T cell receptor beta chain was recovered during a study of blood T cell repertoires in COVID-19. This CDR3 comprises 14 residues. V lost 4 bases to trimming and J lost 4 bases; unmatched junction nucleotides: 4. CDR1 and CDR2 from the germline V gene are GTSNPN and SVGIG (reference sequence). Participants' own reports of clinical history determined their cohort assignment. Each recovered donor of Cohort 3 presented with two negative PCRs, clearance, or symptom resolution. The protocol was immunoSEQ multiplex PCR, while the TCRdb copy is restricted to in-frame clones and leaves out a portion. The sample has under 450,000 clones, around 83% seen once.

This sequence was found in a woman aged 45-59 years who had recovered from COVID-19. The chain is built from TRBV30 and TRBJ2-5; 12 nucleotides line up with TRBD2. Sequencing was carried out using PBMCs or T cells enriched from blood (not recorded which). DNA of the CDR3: TGTGCCTGGACCGGGGGACTAGCGGGAGAGACCCAGTACTTC. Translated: CAWTGGLAGETQYF.